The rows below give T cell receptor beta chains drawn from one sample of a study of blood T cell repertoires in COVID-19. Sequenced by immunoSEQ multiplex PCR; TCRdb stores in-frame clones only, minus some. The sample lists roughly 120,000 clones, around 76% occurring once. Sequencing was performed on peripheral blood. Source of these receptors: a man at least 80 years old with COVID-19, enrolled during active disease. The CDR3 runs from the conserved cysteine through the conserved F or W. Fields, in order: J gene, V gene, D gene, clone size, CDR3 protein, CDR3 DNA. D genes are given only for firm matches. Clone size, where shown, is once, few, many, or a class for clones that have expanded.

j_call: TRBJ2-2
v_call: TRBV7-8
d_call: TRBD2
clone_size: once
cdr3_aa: CASSPRLAGEIGNTGELFF
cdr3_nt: TGTGCCAGCAGCCCGAGACTAGCGGGAGAGATTGGAAACACCGGGGAGCTGTTTTTT

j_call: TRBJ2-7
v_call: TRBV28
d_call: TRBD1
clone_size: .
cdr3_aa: CASSSSGTASSSYEQYF
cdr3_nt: TGTGCCAGCAGTTCATCCGGGACAGCCAGTAGCTCCTACGAGCAGTACTTC

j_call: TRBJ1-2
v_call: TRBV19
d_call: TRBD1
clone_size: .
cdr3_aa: CASSRDRGAYGYTF
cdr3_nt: TGTGCCAGTAGCAGGGACAGGGGCGCCTATGGCTACACCTTC

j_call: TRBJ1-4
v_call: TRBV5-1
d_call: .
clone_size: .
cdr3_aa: CASSSQGLGATNEKLFF
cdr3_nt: TGCGCCAGCAGCTCACAGGGTTTGGGGGCAACTAATGAAAAACTGTTTTTT

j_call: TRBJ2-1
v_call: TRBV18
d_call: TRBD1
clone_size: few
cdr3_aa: CASSPLGTGDYNEQFF
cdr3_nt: TGTGCCAGCTCACCACTCGGGACAGGGGACTACAATGAGCAGTTCTTC

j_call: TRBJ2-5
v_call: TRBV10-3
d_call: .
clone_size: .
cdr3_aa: CAISGRLSGERGKETQYF
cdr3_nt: TGTGCCATCAGTGGACGGCTTTCAGGGGAGAGGGGCAAAGAGACCCAGTACTTC

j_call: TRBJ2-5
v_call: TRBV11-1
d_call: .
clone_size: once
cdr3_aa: CASSLNIQETQYF
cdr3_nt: TGTGCCAGCAGCCTTAACATCCAAGAGACCCAGTACTTC

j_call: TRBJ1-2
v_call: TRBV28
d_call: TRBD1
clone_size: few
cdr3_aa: CASRYRGGYTF
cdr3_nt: TGTGCCAGCAGATACAGGGGGGGCTACACCTTC

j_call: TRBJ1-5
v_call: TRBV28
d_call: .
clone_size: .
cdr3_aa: CASSDRYSNQPQHF
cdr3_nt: TGTGCCAGCAGCGACAGGTATAGCAATCAGCCCCAGCATTTT

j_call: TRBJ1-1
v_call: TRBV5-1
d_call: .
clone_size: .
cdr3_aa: CASSLAQNTEAFF
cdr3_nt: TGCGCCAGCAGCTTGGCACAGAACACTGAAGCTTTCTTT

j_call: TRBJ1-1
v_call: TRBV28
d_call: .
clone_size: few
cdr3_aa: CASTPSSLPGFRGAFF
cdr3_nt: TGTGCCAGCACCCCCAGCAGTTTACCGGGTTTCCGGGGAGCTTTCTTT

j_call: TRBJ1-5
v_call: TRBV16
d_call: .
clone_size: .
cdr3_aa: CASSQSGKGKGQPQHF
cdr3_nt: TGTGCCAGCAGCCAATCCGGGAAGGGAAAAGGTCAGCCCCAGCATTTT

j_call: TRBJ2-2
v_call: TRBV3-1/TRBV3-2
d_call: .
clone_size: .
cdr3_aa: CASSHGGGYTGELFF
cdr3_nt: TGTGCCAGCAGCCACGGGGGAGGATACACCGGGGAGCTGTTTTTT

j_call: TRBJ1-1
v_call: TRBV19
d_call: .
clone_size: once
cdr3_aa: CASSIGPGSGEAFF
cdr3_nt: TGTGCCAGTAGTATAGGGCCGGGGTCGGGTGAAGCTTTCTTT

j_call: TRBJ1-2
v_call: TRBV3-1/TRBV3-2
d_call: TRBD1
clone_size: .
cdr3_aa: CARDRVCGYTF
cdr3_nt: TGTGCCAGGGACAGGGTTTGTGGCTACACCTTC

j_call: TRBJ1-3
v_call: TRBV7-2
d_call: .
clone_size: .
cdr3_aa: CASSLTGVDSGNTIYF
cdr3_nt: TGTGCCAGCAGCTTGACAGGAGTAGATTCTGGAAACACCATATATTTT

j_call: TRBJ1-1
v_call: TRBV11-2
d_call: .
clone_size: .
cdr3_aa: CASSPRTEAFF
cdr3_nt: TGTGCCAGCAGCCCGAGGACTGAAGCTTTCTTT

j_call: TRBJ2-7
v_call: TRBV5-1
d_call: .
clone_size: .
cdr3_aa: CASSLDFLAGEQYF
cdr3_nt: TGCGCCAGCAGCTTGGATTTTCTAGCAGGCGAGCAGTACTTC

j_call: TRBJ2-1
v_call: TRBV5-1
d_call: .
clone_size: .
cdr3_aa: CASGEQGGPYNEQFF
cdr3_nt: TGCGCCAGCGGGGAACAGGGAGGGCCCTACAATGAGCAGTTCTTC

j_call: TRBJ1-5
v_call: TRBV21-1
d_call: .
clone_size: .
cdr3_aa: CASRRKGGQSVDSNQPQHF
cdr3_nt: TGTGCCAGCAGACGTAAGGGGGGACAGTCGGTGGATAGCAATCAGCCCCAGCATTTT

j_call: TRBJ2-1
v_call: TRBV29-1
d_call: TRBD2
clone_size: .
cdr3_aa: CSVSGTSGNNEQFF
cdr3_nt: TGCAGCGTCTCCGGGACTAGCGGAAACAATGAGCAGTTCTTC

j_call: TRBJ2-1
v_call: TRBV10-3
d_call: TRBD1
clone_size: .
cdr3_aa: CAINPTGLREEQFF
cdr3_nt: TGTGCCATCAACCCGACAGGGCTAAGGGAGGAGCAGTTCTTC

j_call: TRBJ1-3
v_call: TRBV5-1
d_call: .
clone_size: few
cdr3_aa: CASSLDGFGNTIYF
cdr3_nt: TGCGCCAGCAGCTTGGACGGGTTTGGAAACACCATATATTTT

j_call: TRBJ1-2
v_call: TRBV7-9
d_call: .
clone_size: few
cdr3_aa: CASSFLDRIGGYTF
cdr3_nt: TGTGCCAGCAGCTTTTTAGACAGAATCGGCGGCTACACCTTC

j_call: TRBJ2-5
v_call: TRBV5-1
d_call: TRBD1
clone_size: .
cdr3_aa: CASSLEGGQETQYF
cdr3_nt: TGCGCCAGCAGCTTGGAAGGGGGCCAGGAGACCCAGTACTTC

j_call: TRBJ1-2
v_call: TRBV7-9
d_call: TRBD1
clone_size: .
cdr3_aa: CASSLIQGGKYGYTF
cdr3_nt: TGTGCCAGCAGCTTAATCCAGGGGGGAAAGTATGGCTACACCTTC

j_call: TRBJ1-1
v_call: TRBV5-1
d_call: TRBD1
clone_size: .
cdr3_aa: CASSWDRVATEAFF
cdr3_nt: TGCGCCAGCAGCTGGGACAGGGTAGCTACTGAAGCTTTCTTT

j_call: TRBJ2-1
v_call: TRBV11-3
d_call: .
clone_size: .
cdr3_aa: CASSLTDNEQFF
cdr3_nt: TGTGCCAGCAGCTTGACTGACAATGAGCAGTTCTTC

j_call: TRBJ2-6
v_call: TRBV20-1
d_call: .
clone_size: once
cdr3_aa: CSASSHVETPGANVLTF
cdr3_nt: TGCAGTGCTAGTTCACATGTTGAGACTCCCGGGGCCAACGTCCTGACTTTC

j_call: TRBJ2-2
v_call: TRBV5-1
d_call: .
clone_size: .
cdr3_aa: CASSLTGEVGELFF
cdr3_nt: TGCGCCAGCAGCTTAACAGGGGAGGTCGGGGAGCTGTTTTTT

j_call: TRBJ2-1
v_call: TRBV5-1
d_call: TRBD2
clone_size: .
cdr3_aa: CASSLLAGMLNEQFF
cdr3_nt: TGCGCCAGCAGCTTGCTAGCGGGAATGCTAAATGAGCAGTTCTTC

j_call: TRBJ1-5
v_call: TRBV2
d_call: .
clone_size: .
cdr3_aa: CASSEMGWNQPQHF
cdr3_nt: TGTGCCAGCAGTGAGATGGGCTGGAATCAGCCCCAGCATTTT

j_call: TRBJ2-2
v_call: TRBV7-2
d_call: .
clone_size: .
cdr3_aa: CASSVKGLLTGELFF
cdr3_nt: TGTGCCAGCAGCGTCAAGGGGCTGCTAACCGGGGAGCTGTTTTTT

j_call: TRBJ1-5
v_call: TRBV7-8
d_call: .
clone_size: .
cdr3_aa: CASSLQGTNQPQHF
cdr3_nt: TGTGCCAGCAGCCTACAGGGAACCAATCAGCCCCAGCATTTT

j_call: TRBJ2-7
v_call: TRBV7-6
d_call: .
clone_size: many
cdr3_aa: CASSRSGTGGLYEQYF
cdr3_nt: TGTGCCAGCAGCAGGAGCGGGACAGGAGGCTTGTACGAGCAGTACTTC

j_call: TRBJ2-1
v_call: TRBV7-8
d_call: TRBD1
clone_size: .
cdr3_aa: CASSPPDRFNEQFF
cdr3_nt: TGTGCCAGCAGCCCACCGGACAGGTTTAATGAGCAGTTCTTC

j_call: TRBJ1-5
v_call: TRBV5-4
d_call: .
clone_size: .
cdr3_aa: CASSLAEWAVNSNQPQHF
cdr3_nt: TGTGCCAGCAGCTTGGCCGAGTGGGCAGTAAATAGCAATCAGCCCCAGCATTTT

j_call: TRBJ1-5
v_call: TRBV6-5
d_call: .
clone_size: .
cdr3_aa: CASRPAGSNQPQHF
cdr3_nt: TGTGCCAGCAGGCCCGCAGGTAGCAATCAGCCCCAGCATTTT

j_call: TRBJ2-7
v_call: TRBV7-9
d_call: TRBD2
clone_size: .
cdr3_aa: CASSLTSGTSGYEQYF
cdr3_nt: TGTGCCAGCAGCTTAACCTCCGGGACTAGCGGTTACGAGCAGTACTTC

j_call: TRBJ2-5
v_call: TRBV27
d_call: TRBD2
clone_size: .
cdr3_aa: CASSLSMAGWTSGRETQYF
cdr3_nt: TGTGCCAGCAGTTTATCGATGGCCGGATGGACTAGCGGGAGAGAGACCCAGTACTTC

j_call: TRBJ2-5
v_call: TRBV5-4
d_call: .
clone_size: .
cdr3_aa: CASSSRGETQYF
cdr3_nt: TGTGCCAGCAGCTCCCGGGGAGAGACCCAGTACTTC

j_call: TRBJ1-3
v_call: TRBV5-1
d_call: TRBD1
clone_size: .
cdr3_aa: CASRQSPGTGSPGNTIYF
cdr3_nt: TGCGCCAGCCGTCAAAGTCCCGGGACAGGGAGTCCCGGAAACACCATATATTTT

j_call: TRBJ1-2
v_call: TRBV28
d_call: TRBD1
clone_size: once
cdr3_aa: CASSPLEPGQGYTF
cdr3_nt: TGTGCCAGCAGTCCGCTAGAGCCGGGACAGGGCTACACCTTC

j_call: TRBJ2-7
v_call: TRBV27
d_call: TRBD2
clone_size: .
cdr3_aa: CASGARGGPYEQYF
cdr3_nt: TGTGCCAGCGGCGCGCGGGGGGGTCCCTACGAGCAGTACTTC